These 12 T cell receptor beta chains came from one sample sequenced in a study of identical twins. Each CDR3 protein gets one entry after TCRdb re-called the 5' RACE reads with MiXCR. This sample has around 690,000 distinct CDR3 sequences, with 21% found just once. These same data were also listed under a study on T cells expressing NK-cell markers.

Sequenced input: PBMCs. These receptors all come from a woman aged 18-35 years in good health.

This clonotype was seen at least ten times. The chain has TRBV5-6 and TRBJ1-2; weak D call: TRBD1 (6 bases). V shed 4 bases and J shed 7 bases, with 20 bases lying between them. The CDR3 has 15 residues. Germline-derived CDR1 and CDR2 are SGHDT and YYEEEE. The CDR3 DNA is TGTGCCAGCAGCGAGGGAACCGGACAGAACCTTGGCTACACCTTC. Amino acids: CASSEGTGQNLGYTF.

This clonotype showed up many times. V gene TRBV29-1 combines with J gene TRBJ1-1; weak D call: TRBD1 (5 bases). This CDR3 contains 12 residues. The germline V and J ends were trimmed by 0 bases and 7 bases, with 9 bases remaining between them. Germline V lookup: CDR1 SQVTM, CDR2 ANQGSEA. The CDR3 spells CSVEEGGLEAFF. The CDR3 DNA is TGCAGCGTTGAAGAGGGGGGACTTGAAGCTTTCTTT.

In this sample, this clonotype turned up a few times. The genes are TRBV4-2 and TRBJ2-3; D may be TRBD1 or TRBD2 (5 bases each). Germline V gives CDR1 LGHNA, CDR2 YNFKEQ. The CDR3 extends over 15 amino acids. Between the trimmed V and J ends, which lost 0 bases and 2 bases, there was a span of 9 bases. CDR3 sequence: CASSQDGGFTDTQYF. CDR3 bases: TGTGCCAGCAGCCAAGATGGGGGTTTCACAGATACGCAGTATTTT.

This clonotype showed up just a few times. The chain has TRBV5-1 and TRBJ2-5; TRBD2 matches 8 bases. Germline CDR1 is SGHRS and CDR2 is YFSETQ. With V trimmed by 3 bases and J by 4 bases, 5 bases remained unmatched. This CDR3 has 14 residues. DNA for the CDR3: TGCGCCAGCAGCTCAGCGGGGGTGGGAGAGACCCAGTACTTC. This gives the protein CASSSAGVGETQYF.

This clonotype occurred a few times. The CDR3 is CASNDPRGQVNTEAFF. The DNA for the CDR3 is TGTGCCAGCAATGACCCTAGGGGACAGGTGAACACTGAAGCTTTCTTT. This rearrangement joins TRBV21-1 to TRBJ1-1; the tabulated D call, TRBD1, remains unverified against the DNA. TRBV21-1 is tagged as a pseudogene. The CDR3 length is 16 residues.

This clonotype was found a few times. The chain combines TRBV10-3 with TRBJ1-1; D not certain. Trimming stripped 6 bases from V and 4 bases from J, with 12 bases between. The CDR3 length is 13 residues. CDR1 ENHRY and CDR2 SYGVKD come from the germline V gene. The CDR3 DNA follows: TGTGCCATCAGCTCTTGGGGTGTCACTGAAGCTTTCTTT. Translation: CAISSWGVTEAFF.

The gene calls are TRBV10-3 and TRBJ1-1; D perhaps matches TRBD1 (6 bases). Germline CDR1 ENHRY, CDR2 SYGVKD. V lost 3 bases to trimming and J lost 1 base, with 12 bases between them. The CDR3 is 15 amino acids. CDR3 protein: CAISDAGAGNTEAFF. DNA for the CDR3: TGTGCCATCAGTGACGCAGGGGCGGGGAACACTGAAGCTTTCTTT.

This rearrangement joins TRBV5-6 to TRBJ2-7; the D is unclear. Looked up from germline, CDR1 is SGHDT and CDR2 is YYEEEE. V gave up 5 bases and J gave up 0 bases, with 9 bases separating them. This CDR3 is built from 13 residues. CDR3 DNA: TGTGCCAGCAGGAAGTTAAGCTCCTACGAGCAGTACTTC. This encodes CASRKLSSYEQYF.

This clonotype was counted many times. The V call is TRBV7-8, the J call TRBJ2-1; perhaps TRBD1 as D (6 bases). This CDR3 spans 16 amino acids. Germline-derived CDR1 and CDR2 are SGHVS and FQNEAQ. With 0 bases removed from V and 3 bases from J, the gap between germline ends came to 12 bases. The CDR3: CASSLAKGEYYNEQFF. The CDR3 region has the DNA TGTGCCAGCAGCTTAGCGAAGGGGGAATACTACAATGAGCAGTTCTTC.

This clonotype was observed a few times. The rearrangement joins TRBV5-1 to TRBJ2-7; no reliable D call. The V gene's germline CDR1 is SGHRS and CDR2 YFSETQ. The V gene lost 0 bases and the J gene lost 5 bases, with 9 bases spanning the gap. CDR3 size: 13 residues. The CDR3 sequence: CASSLEGTDEQYF. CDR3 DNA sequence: TGCGCCAGCAGCTTGGAGGGAACCGACGAGCAGTACTTC.

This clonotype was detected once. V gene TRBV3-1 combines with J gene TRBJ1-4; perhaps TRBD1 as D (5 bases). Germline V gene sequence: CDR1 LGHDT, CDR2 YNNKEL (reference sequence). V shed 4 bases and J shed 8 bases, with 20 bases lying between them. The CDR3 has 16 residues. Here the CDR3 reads CASSPPAGRYVEKLFF. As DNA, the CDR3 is TGTGCCAGCAGCCCCCCTGCAGGGAGGTACGTCGAAAAACTGTTTTTT. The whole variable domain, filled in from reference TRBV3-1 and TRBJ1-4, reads DTAVSQTPKYLVTQMGNDKSIKCEQNLGHDTMYWYKQDSKKFLKIMFSYNNKELIINETVPNRFSPKSPDKAHLNLHINSLELGDSAVYFCASSPPAGRYVEKLFFGSGTQLSVL.

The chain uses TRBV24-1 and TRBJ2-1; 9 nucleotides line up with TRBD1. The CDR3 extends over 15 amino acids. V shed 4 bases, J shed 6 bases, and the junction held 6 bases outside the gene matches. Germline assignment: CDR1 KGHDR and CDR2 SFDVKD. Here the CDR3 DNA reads TGTGCCACCAGTGAAGCCGGGACAGGGCTCAATGAGCAGTTCTTC. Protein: CATSEAGTGLNEQFF.